This T cell receptor (beta chain) was identified in a study of blood T cells in healthy people across ages. Study observations and caveats: It was held that the diversity estimates obtained from one million T cells were underestimates. Roughly linearly, TCR beta diversity per million T cells fell as age increased.

Each sample gave at least 6 million isolated PBMCs. PCR was performed a second time for roughly 6 to 12 cycles using a sample-barcoded 5' primer and a J-beta primer mix. A template-switch adaptor that had 12 random nucleotides put a tag on each cDNA molecule. MiXCR was run by TCRdb on the 5' RACE reads, yielding one entry per CDR3 protein. The table has about 1.5 million distinct CDR3 sequences, approximately 43% seen once. V was cut by 1 base and J by 5 bases, with 12 bases left in between. CDR3 length: 14 amino acids. Germline lookup yields CDR1 SGHDT and CDR2 YYEEEE. Comments on this clonotype: What it binds is unknown.

The chain links TRBV5-6 to TRBJ1-2; D not resolved. This receptor was taken from a woman younger than 35 in good health. Material for sequencing was blood. The CDR3 DNA reads as TGTGCCAGCAGCTTGCTGTCCGTTACTTATGGCTACACCTTC. Protein product: CASSLLSVTYGYTF.